This T cell receptor beta chain was recovered during a study of OX40 agonist ivuxolimab in advanced cancers. Overall study context: Partial responses were recorded for three patients, including one with hepatocellular carcinoma and two with cutaneous melanoma.

Only in-frame clones appear in the TCRdb table, and some are missing; sequencing was by immunoSEQ multiplex PCR. Among tens of thousands of clones, over 80% were seen once, and the ten largest hold 3% to 4%. CDR3 length: 17 amino acids. In germline, CDR1 is LNHNV, CDR2 YYDKDF (reference sequence). Trimming at V came to 1 base and at J to 10 bases, leaving 14 bases not matched to a gene. This TCR was sampled from an adult with an advanced solid tumor such as melanoma, head and neck, liver or kidney cancer. The sequencing used CD4+ or CD8+ T cells sorted from blood, collected in a trial of the OX40 agonist ivuxolimab. The rearrangement links TRBV15 to TRBJ2-1, with 9 positions matching TRBD2. CDR3 amino acids: CATSRVTGTSLFGEQFF. DNA for the CDR3: TGTGCCACCAGCAGAGTAACCGGGACTAGCCTCTTTGGGGAGCAGTTCTTC.